This T cell receptor beta chain was obtained from a study of OX40 agonist ivuxolimab in advanced cancers. The wider study: Patients took ivuxolimab, an agonistic anti-OX40 (CD134) antibody. The dose of intravenous ivuxolimab that patients received every 2 weeks ranged from 0.01 to 10 mg/kg. Study results and limitations: More expanded clones were found, on average, in CD8+ than in CD4+ T cells.

This clone came up once. Its specificity is unknown. Trimming took off 1 base at V and 9 bases at J, with 6 bases between the two ends. The CDR3 length is 12 residues. CDR1 and CDR2 from the germline V gene are WSHSY and SAAADI. Using immunoSEQ multiplex PCR, the repertoire was profiled, and TCRdb retains in-frame clones only, with some absent. The table includes over 25,000 clones, 86% detected once. The TCR sequence derives from an adult with an advanced solid tumor such as melanoma, head and neck, liver or kidney cancer. J is TRBJ2-2 and V is TRBV10-2; D gene uncertain. The sample was CD4+ or CD8+ T cells sorted from blood, taken in a trial of the OX40 agonist ivuxolimab. CDR3 bases: TGCGCCAGCAGTGAGTACGGCCGGGAGCTGTTTTTT. Translation gives CASSEYGRELFF.